The rows below give T cell receptor beta chains drawn from one sample of a study of cytomegalovirus exposure and HLA in healthy donors. Profiling relied on immunoSEQ multiplex PCR, and the TCRdb table lists in-frame clones only, not all of them. The data contain 95,000 to 100,000 clones, less than 9.5% of them seen just once; the ten biggest clones take up 4.5% to 6.5%. The sample was PBMCs. The origin of the receptors is a man between 45 and 60 years old in good health and CMV-seropositive. Both conserved end residues are part of each CDR3. The order of the fields is D gene, clone size, V gene, J gene, CDR3 protein, CDR3 DNA. A D gene is named only where the DNA matches it firmly. Clone size, where shown, is once, few, many, or a class for clones that have expanded.

d_gene: NA; abundance: few; v_gene: TRBV14; j_gene: TRBJ1-3; CDR3aa: CASSRTGKDSGNTIYF; CDR3nt: TGTGCCAGCAGCCGAACAGGGAAAGACTCTGGAAACACCATATATTTT
d_gene: TRBD1; abundance: NA; v_gene: TRBV5-1; j_gene: TRBJ1-4; CDR3aa: CASSLTGTVNEKLFF; CDR3nt: TGCGCCAGCAGCTTGACCGGGACAGTTAATGAAAAACTGTTTTTT
d_gene: TRBD1; abundance: NA; v_gene: TRBV5-1; j_gene: TRBJ2-7; CDR3aa: CASSLGTGGREQYF; CDR3nt: TGCGCCAGCAGCTTGGGGACAGGGGGACGCGAGCAGTACTTC
d_gene: NA; abundance: few; v_gene: TRBV7-9; j_gene: TRBJ1-1; CDR3aa: CASSYRDTSHTEAFF; CDR3nt: TGTGCCAGCAGCTATCGGGACACTTCGCACACTGAAGCTTTCTTT
d_gene: TRBD1; abundance: few; v_gene: TRBV19; j_gene: TRBJ1-1; CDR3aa: CASSIVLGQDKNTEAFF; CDR3nt: TGTGCCAGTAGTATAGTTTTAGGACAGGACAAGAACACTGAAGCTTTCTTT
d_gene: NA; abundance: few; v_gene: TRBV28; j_gene: TRBJ1-2; CDR3aa: CASSFGDRRGGYTF; CDR3nt: TGTGCCAGCAGTTTCGGAGACAGGCGAGGGGGCTACACCTTC
d_gene: TRBD1; abundance: few; v_gene: TRBV27; j_gene: TRBJ2-7; CDR3aa: CASSKRGLIAYEQYF; CDR3nt: TGTGCCAGCAGTAAAAGGGGGCTGATCGCCTACGAGCAGTACTTC
d_gene: TRBD2; abundance: NA; v_gene: TRBV7-9; j_gene: TRBJ2-1; CDR3aa: CASSGTSGHAQFF; CDR3nt: TGTGCCAGCAGCGGGACTAGCGGTCATGCGCAGTTCTTC
d_gene: NA; abundance: NA; v_gene: TRBV19; j_gene: TRBJ1-1; CDR3aa: CASSNTLRLGTEAFF; CDR3nt: TGTGCCAGTAGTAATACCCTTCGGCTAGGCACTGAAGCTTTCTTT
d_gene: TRBD1; abundance: few; v_gene: TRBV7-2; j_gene: TRBJ1-2; CDR3aa: CASSLTGGTDGYTF; CDR3nt: TGTGCCAGCAGCTTGACAGGGGGGACTGATGGCTACACCTTC
d_gene: TRBD2; abundance: many; v_gene: TRBV10-3; j_gene: TRBJ2-1; CDR3aa: CAITSGRGTNEQFF; CDR3nt: TGTGCCATCACTAGCGGGAGGGGCACGAATGAGCAGTTCTTC
d_gene: NA; abundance: few; v_gene: TRBV6-4; j_gene: TRBJ2-2; CDR3aa: CASSFERGTGELFF; CDR3nt: TGTGCCAGCAGTTTTGAACGGGGCACCGGGGAGCTGTTTTTT
d_gene: NA; abundance: NA; v_gene: TRBV19; j_gene: TRBJ1-2; CDR3aa: CASSASPRGVYGYTF; CDR3nt: TGTGCCAGTAGTGCCTCTCCAAGGGGTGTCTATGGCTACACCTTC
d_gene: NA; abundance: NA; v_gene: TRBV14; j_gene: TRBJ1-2; CDR3aa: CASSQDRQGRGYTF; CDR3nt: TGTGCCAGCAGCCAAGATCGCCAGGGGAGAGGCTACACCTTC
d_gene: NA; abundance: few; v_gene: TRBV6-5; j_gene: TRBJ2-6; CDR3aa: CASSYSGVIANVLTF; CDR3nt: TGTGCCAGCAGTTATTCAGGGGTTATAGCCAACGTCCTGACTTTC
d_gene: TRBD1; abundance: NA; v_gene: TRBV7-8; j_gene: TRBJ2-5; CDR3aa: CASSRTGVLRPYQETQYF; CDR3nt: TGTGCCAGCAGCCGGACAGGTGTACTTCGACCCTACCAAGAGACCCAGTACTTC
d_gene: TRBD1; abundance: few; v_gene: TRBV5-1; j_gene: TRBJ2-7; CDR3aa: CASSSTGGKSYEQYF; CDR3nt: TGCGCCAGCAGTTCTACAGGGGGCAAGTCCTACGAGCAGTACTTC
d_gene: NA; abundance: few; v_gene: TRBV10-3; j_gene: TRBJ2-1; CDR3aa: CASGGVTGINEQFF; CDR3nt: TGTGCCAGCGGTGGGGTCACAGGGATCAATGAGCAGTTCTTC
d_gene: NA; abundance: NA; v_gene: TRBV5-1; j_gene: TRBJ2-5; CDR3aa: CASSGTGFQETQYF; CDR3nt: TGCGCCAGCAGCGGAACAGGATTCCAAGAGACCCAGTACTTC
d_gene: NA; abundance: NA; v_gene: TRBV6-6; j_gene: TRBJ2-7; CDR3aa: CASSYGLTYEQYF; CDR3nt: TGTGCCAGCAGTTACGGACTTACCTACGAGCAGTACTTC
d_gene: TRBD2; abundance: NA; v_gene: TRBV5-8; j_gene: TRBJ2-1; CDR3aa: CASSSGTRYYNEQFF; CDR3nt: TGTGCCAGCAGCTCTGGGACTAGATACTACAATGAGCAGTTCTTC
d_gene: TRBD2; abundance: many; v_gene: TRBV30; j_gene: TRBJ2-2; CDR3aa: CAWSYSGKNTGELFF; CDR3nt: TGTGCCTGGAGTTATAGCGGGAAGAACACCGGGGAGCTGTTTTTT
d_gene: NA; abundance: few; v_gene: TRBV6-5; j_gene: TRBJ1-4; CDR3aa: CASSYRGYEDEKLFF; CDR3nt: TGTGCCAGCAGTTACCGGGGGTACGAGGATGAAAAACTGTTTTTT